This TCR beta chain was recovered during a study of blood T cells in healthy people across ages. Trimming removed 7 bases from V and 14 bases from J, with 12 bases in between. The CDR3 has 11 residues. Isolated per sample were at least 6 million PBMCs. The authors ran a second PCR of about 6 to 11 cycles using a sample-barcoded 5' primer and a J-beta primer mix. One entry per CDR3 protein results from TCRdb running MiXCR on the 5' RACE reads. The data show over a million distinct CDR3 sequences, around 42% seen once. V is TRBV12-3 or TRBV12-4 and J is TRBJ1-6, with D unclear. The clonotype originates from a woman aged 18-29 years in good health. Sequences were obtained from blood. CDR3 DNA sequence: TGTGCCAGCACAGTCGGGGAGACCCTCCACTTT. Amino acid sequence: CASTVGETLHF.